This T cell receptor beta chain was profiled in a study of T cell responses to AZD1222 COVID-19 vaccine. Study as a whole: Whether given at about 4 or about 12 weeks, second doses were pooled.

A word on this clone: Its specificity is unknown.

Per the germline V gene, CDR1 is LGHNT and CDR2 is FRNRAP. V lost 5 bases and J 3 bases, leaving 13 bases between the germline ends. This CDR3 contains 14 residues. Whole-study findings and limits: Mostly white British, mostly female donors; authors suggested clonal diversity may be underestimated.

Measured with immunoSEQ multiplex PCR; TCRdb has only the in-frame clones, and not every one. The sample has approximately 110,000 clones; about 93% are singletons. The source material was peripheral blood, sampled on day 0 of AZD1222 vaccination. The chain joins TRBV12-5 to TRBJ1-1; D gene uncertain. This clonotype was sampled from an adult in good health. CDR3: CASGPRARDTEAFF. The CDR3 DNA follows: TGTGCTAGTGGTCCCCGGGCCCGGGACACTGAAGCTTTCTTT. Full variable domain (rest looked up from reference TRBV12-5 and TRBJ1-1): DARVTQTPRHKVTEMGQEVTMRCQPILGHNTVFWYRQTMMQGLELLAYFRNRAPLDDSGMPKDRFSAEMPDATLATLKIQPSEPRDSAVYFCASGPRARDTEAFFGQGTRLTVV.